Sequencing of this TCR beta chain was carried out in a study of cytomegalovirus exposure and HLA in healthy donors listed by TCRdb under 2017. In the study overall: In an earlier analysis of around 540 of the donors, around 290 Gb of sequence data and 90 million to 130 million unique TCR beta sequences from roughly 190 million T cells were reported. To decide whether each TCR beta V gene segment behaved as functional or pseudogenic, an earlier analysis of several hundred of the donors relied on high-throughput TCR beta sequencing. Every discovery cohort repertoire had been produced on one sequencing platform. Among around 400 genotyped donors of the cohort, an average of around 250,000 unique TCR beta nucleotide sequences was sequenced per donor, of which about 18% were non-productive. Rather than using new phenotypic data, the later analysis identified candidate immune exposures from TCR beta sequences and from how often those sequences occurred across donors. Using immunosequencing, the study profiled T cell repertoires from some 670 subjects and related those repertoires to cytomegalovirus serostatus. The study combined high-throughput TCR immunosequencing, statistical association of individual TCRs with disease status, and machine learning to predict cytomegalovirus infection status. Of the approximately 400 genotyped donors, 65% to 90% fell in the genetic ancestry cluster associated with self-reported Caucasian donors. An early release covering roughly 580 HLA-typed donors comprised about 310 gigabases of sequencing data and around 85 million unique TCR sequences. Five DR-DQ haplotypes were treated as single units for association and clustering because of strong linkage in the cohort. A later genetic analysis used genome-wide SNP genotypes for about 65% of the 666 donors, treating that subset as a discovery cohort. In addition to the first cohort of 666 subjects, a separate validation cohort of approximately 110 different subjects was used. To study patterns of TCR occurrence, a later analysis re-analyzed previously published TCR beta repertoires from hundreds of donors and added high-resolution HLA genotyping. Alongside the repertoire data, information on donor age, sex, ethnicity and CMV serostatus was compiled. The number of donors typed differed by locus, with roughly 620-630 for A, B, C, DRB1 and DQB1, about 500 for DQA1, under 610 for DPA1, and approximately 470 for DPB1. The aim of the study was to test whether cataloging public T cell receptors could identify signatures of past pathogen exposure. HLA typing covered class I and class II loci at four-digit resolution. The paper's findings and limits, for the study overall: Several of the top co-occurrence clusters appeared to be linked to parvovirus B19, influenza, CMV and Epstein-Barr virus, according to a later analysis. In the study, about 150 TCR beta chains were listed as associated with cytomegalovirus. Because counts were too low, more than 15 rarely observed V segments, including chromosome 9 orphons, were left out of the earlier analysis of some 600 of the donors. The authors suggested that the approach could potentially be generalized to other disease states and immunological phenotypes. Linkage disequilibrium might explain the correlated functional status among segregating V segments, but an unknown experimental factor could not be ruled out. In a later analysis, some 18,000 TCR beta sequences were associated with specific HLA alleles at a false discovery rate of 0.05. Compared with the approximately 670-donor mean, donors in an Asian-associated ancestry cluster had fewer N-insertions in productive TCRs, according to a later genetic analysis. Some IMGT-functional V segments, including TRBV6-2 and TRBV6-3, could not be told apart with the 87-base-pair reads, so those segments were excluded. An earlier analysis of 450 to 750 of the donors showed that most TCR beta V segments appeared in productive rearrangements either about 90% or about 30% of the time, which broadly matched IMGT annotations. In a later analysis, TCR association rates were found to vary across HLA loci, with the most associated TCRs seen for DRB1 alleles and the fewest for HLA-C alleles. Most TCR sequences were seen in very few donors, while some public TCRs were found in many individuals. A further reported finding was that TCR beta sequences accurately predicted the HLA-A and HLA-B alleles for most subjects in the first cohort. Roughly uniform sequencing depth across donors was assumed in presence/absence analyses, although this assumption may not hold. A group of highly shared sequence variants was considered likely to be a technical artifact of the sequencing pipeline. When HLA alleles, especially DR and DQ, strongly co-occurred, attributing TCR associations to individual alleles was difficult. The only immune exposure information available for the cohort was CMV serostatus. Because HLA typing was missing for some donors at each locus, association tests included only the typed subset. In a later analysis, HLA-associated TCR beta chains were found to be more clonally expanded and to have lower generation probabilities than equally common non-associated chains. This cohort had only TCR beta chains sequenced, and the lack of alpha or paired-chain data limited which features could be detected. Three of the identified cytomegalovirus-associated TCR beta chains were confirmed in vitro to be specific for cytomegalovirus antigens. In a later genetic analysis, a missense DCLRE1C variant was associated with V-gene and J-gene trimming of TCR beta chains, and the association was replicated in an independent cohort. In a later analysis, most CMV-associated TCR beta chains were found to appear HLA-restricted, with HLA associations seemingly driven largely by CMV exposure. In both the original and validation cohorts, the classifier was reported to diagnose cytomegalovirus status with high specificity and sensitivity.

The method was the immunoSEQ multiplex PCR assay. For the multiplex PCR, a mixture combining 60 forward primers for TCR Vbeta segments and 13 reverse primers for TCR Jbeta segments was used. A multiplex PCR assay on genomic DNA amplified the CDR3 region of rearranged TCR beta genes. Amplified TCR beta libraries were sequenced as 87-base-pair reads on the Illumina HiSeq System. Per the source publication's procedure: A later analysis tallied roughly 76 million unique TCR beta chains across the 666 repertoires, and some 12 million of those chains were shared by two or more donors. To remove PCR and sequencing errors, raw reads were error-corrected and collapsed into unique sequences using a nearest-neighbor algorithm that merged closely related sequences. To assign V, D and J gene segments, CDR3 sequences were aligned to IMGT reference sequences. Each retained sequence needed at least a six-nucleotide match to both a V gene segment and a J gene segment. A rearrangement was called productive if the CDR3 had no stop codons and remained in frame with V and J, and every other rearrangement was called non-productive. Following IMGT convention, CDR3 was defined as the stretch from the second conserved V-encoded cysteine up to the conserved J-encoded phenylalanine. The earlier analysis of approximately 500 of the donors excluded sequences that lacked an unambiguous match to a single V gene segment. In an earlier analysis of roughly 500 of the donors, V segments were called functional above 56.7% productive rearrangements and were called segregating when the between-donor standard deviation exceeded 5%. A statistical classification framework was built for diagnosing cytomegalovirus status from the catalog of TCR beta chain sequences. In a later analysis, TCR nucleotide sequences were compared against IMGT/GENE-DB human TR gene sequences so that V and J genes could be assigned. In a later analysis, CDR3 sequences and most-parsimonious VDJ recombination scenarios were assigned using the TCRdist pipeline. In a later analysis, every TCR beta chain was defined by the combination of its CDR3 amino acid sequence and its V-gene family, and reads without a unique V-gene family were dropped. To address suspected cross-contamination and a sequencing artifact, a later analysis removed 450 to 700 highly shared, low-generation-probability nucleotide sequences. In a later analysis, a clonal expansion index for each public chain was calculated from normalized within-repertoire ranks of inferred template counts. Generation probabilities in a later analysis came from a VDJ recombination model fitted to out-of-frame rearrangements, and those results were checked against IGoR. In a later analysis, TCR-TCR, TCR-HLA and TCR-CMV co-occurrence was scored with hypergeometric tests, and a repertoire-size bias correction was applied to TCR pairs. False discovery rates were estimated in a later analysis by permuting HLA or CMV assignments 20 times. In a later analysis, co-occurring TCRs were grouped using DBSCAN, and TCRdist sequence similarity was added for clustering within HLA-allele-positive subsets. Repertoires with fewer than 30,000 or more than 120,000 public chains were left out of co-occurrence clustering, as were several repertoires with anomalous nucleotide sharing. Imported from immuneACCESS, the table was reduced by TCRdb to in-frame sequences with V and J called. These copies leave out some clones; in studies compared against another copy, an unresolved V gene accounts for under half, and the cause of the remainder is not known. V and J calls and clone size are given by that table; D and trimming were obtained from the DNA. In this sample the table shows 140,000 or so clones, around 65% of which occur a single time. Around 6% of the sample rests with the top ten.

In total, about 650 healthy bone marrow donors made up the cohort. All cohort members were sampled while nominally healthy, although unrecorded immune exposures were likely present. The donor tested CMV seronegative and was one of the 352 seronegative cohort members. A peripheral blood sample was provided by each donor, and peripheral blood mononuclear cells were used for TCR beta sequencing. The Qiagen DNeasy Blood Extraction Kit was used to extract genomic DNA from the blood cell samples. CDR3 length: 15 amino acids, cysteine to phenylalanine. The DNA shown is the 45-base CDR3, in frame from base 1. CDR1 and CDR2, looked up from the germline V gene, are SGHVS and FQNEAQ. The junction shows trimming of 5 bases on V and 3 bases on J, plus 16 bases between the germline ends. Details on this clone: It lacks a known antigen. No base quality information exists; no much larger clone differs at one position.

Sequenced material: PBMCs. The chain uses TRBV7-8 and TRBJ1-1; tentative D gene TRBD1, with 5 bases matching. This clonotype originated in a woman aged 55-70 years in good health and CMV-seronegative. The CDR3: CASSAHRKTDTEAFF. Here is the DNA: TGTGCCAGCAGCGCCCACAGGAAGACCGACACTGAAGCTTTCTTT.